This TCR beta chain was identified in a study of blood T cell repertoires in COVID-19. Turning to the study itself: There were acute and convalescent COVID-19 samples, and they came from the United States, Italy and Spain.

CDR1 SGHRS and CDR2 YFSETQ come from the germline V gene. V was shortened by 4 bases and J by 0 bases, with 16 bases between the two germline ends. There are 16 residues in the CDR3. Profiling relied on immunoSEQ multiplex PCR, and the TCRdb table lists in-frame clones only, not all of them. Of approximately 110,000 clones in the sample, about 75% were seen once. This sequence was found in a woman between 65 and 79 years old with acute or convalescent COVID-19. Source material: peripheral blood. The rearrangement links TRBV5-1 to TRBJ1-1, with D unclear. CDR3 region: CASSPYLKQMNTEAFF. The CDR3 DNA is TGCGCCAGCAGCCCTTATCTAAAGCAAATGAACACTGAAGCTTTCTTT. Filled out from reference TRBV5-1 and TRBJ1-1, the complete variable domain reads KAGVTQTPRYLIKTRGQQVTLSCSPISGHRSVSWYQQTPGQGLQFLFEYFSETQRNKGNFPGRFSGRQFSNSRSEMNVSTLELGDSALYLCASSPYLKQMNTEAFFGQGTRLTVV.